One T cell receptor (beta chain) is described in this entry. Which antigen it targets is not known. The record has no base qualities; no much larger clone is one base away. The entry originates in a study of shared clonotypes between healthy human individuals (dated by TCRdb to 2020 to 2022). At the level of the whole study: The cohort comprised two women and three men aged 18 to 49 years. Per donor, three plates each were used for CD4 naive and CD4 memory, two for CD8 naive, and one for CD8 memory. To estimate repertoire size and how much clonotype sharing occurs between individuals, the study deeply sequenced the blood TCR repertoires of 5 or 6 healthy adults. Each donor's leukapheresis produced roughly between roughly 0.85 and 9 billion PBMCs. To increase sequencing depth and limit assay-specific biases, TCR repertoire library preparation and sequencing were carried out by different laboratories using diverse techniques. What the study reported, not specific to this receptor: Naive subsets generally had larger estimated clonotype richness than memory subsets. Across several donors, approximately 5% of naive CD4, roughly 3.4% of naive CD8, under 2.5% of memory CD4, and 0.4% to 0.45% of memory CD8 clonotypes were shared. The genetic and exposure-history diversity represented was limited by the small number of donors. Higher generation probabilities were observed for clonotypes shared by all four sorted-subset donors than for non-shared clonotypes. Incomplete sequencing was indicated by rarefaction of sorted-subset datasets, despite the large sequencing depth. Only blood was sampled, and tissue TCR repertoires likely differ from those in blood. Based on pairwise subsampling, the degree of clonotype sharing among donors was expected to be affected by sequencing depth.

The CDR3, cysteine through phenylalanine, is 16 amino acids long. The read is trimmed to its CDR3 DNA, 48 bases read in frame from base 1. The germline V gene supplies CDR1 SGHRS and CDR2 YFSETQ. Deletion took 0 bases off V and 6 bases off J, with a span of 19 bases between the germline ends. Donors were healthy HIV-negative adults with no recently reported acute infections or vaccinations. Every donor was a Caucasian adult residing in Nashville, Tennessee, USA. CD4+ T cells were enriched through magnetic negative selection, after which naive cells were positively selected on CD45RA and the remaining negative fraction served as the memory subset. Blood was obtained by leukapheresis, after which PBMCs were separated by Ficoll-Histopaque density gradient centrifugation and cryopreserved in liquid nitrogen vapor phase. Purity and quantity of every magnetically sorted T cell population were checked by analytical flow cytometry. Genomic DNA was isolated from every sorted fraction and measured by UV absorbance on a Nanodrop 2000c.

TCR CDR3 regions were amplified from genomic DNA by multiplex PCR using the deep immunoSEQ assay. Extracted genomic DNA from each cell subset was spread evenly across all wells of several immunoSEQ 96-well plates, with each plate serving as a replicate. For sorted subsets, around 0.2 ug genomic DNA, equal to about 30,000 T cell genomes, was loaded into each replicate PCR. The purified libraries were quantified using a Qubit 3.0 fluorometer, sized with a Bioanalyzer 2100, and then quantified again using the KAPA Library Quantification kit. Each immunoSEQ 96-well plate was sequenced on its own single-read 150-cycle Illumina NextSeq 550 flow cell. On the study's bioinformatics: Because the immunoSEQ output held only junctional sequences and lacked quality scores, the filtering could not match the filtering applied to full-length reads. Sequences were annotated with PyIR, a Python wrapper for IgBLAST v1.9, and V/J genes and CDR3 were assigned using IMGT germline references. Reads with weak V/J assignments (E-value above 1e-6), missing CDR3, stop codons, out-of-frame junctions, or ambiguous translated residues were removed. A V3J clonotype was defined by an identical inferred V gene, J gene, and CDR3 amino acid sequence. Percentage overlap between repertoires was calculated by dividing the number of shared unique clonotypes by the size of the smaller repertoire. Three approaches were used to assess repertoire richness: RTK rarefaction, the Chao1 estimator, and Recon v2.1 estimates of unobserved clonotypes. Generation probabilities for all TCRbeta clonotypes obtained by the gDNA method from four donors were computed using OLGA. TCRdb took over this immuneACCESS table, retaining in-frame rearrangements with V and J assigned. Such tables are incomplete; in checked studies, under half of the missing clones stem from an unresolved V gene, and the remainder is unexplained. V, J and clone size are those of that table, while D and trimming were read from the DNA. The sample yields 2 million to 3 million clones; roughly 93% were counted once. Clones ranked in the top ten supply 0.36% of the sample.

The sequencing input was naive CD4+ T cells from PBMCs. The meaning of the sample's cell subset or site label: CD45RA+ positively selected. The chain employs TRBV5-1 and TRBJ2-7; the D gene is perhaps TRBD2, from 7 matching bases. The sequence came from a man aged 18-30 years in good health. Some clones in this sample may be carry-over from other donors' samples. The CDR3: CASSLAAGAGVGEQYF. The DNA reads TGCGCCAGCAGCTTGGCGGCGGGAGCAGGGGTGGGCGAGCAGTACTTC.